This T cell receptor (beta chain) was identified during a study of radiation and T cells in renal cell carcinoma. Study at large: Nephrectomy followed 15 Gy stereotactic body radiation by 4 weeks. Study-level points and caveats: Without pretreatment biopsies, baseline tumor clonotype presence was undetermined. Top tumor clonotypes rose in blood 2 weeks post-radiation, then contracted.

The protocol was immunoSEQ multiplex PCR, while the TCRdb copy is restricted to in-frame clones and leaves out a portion. The data hold approximately 150,000 clones, with approximately 90% observed a single time. Time point meaning: baseline pretreatment blood. Treatment indicated: 15 Gy SBRT to primary tumor, nephrectomy 4 weeks later. Serial blood draws occurred at baseline and 2 and 4 weeks post-SBRT. For this clone: Antigen: not known.

The receptor's source is a woman in her seventies with renal cell carcinoma. The source was blood, collected from a patient whose treatment included radiotherapy and nephrectomy.

The CDR3 sequence is CARSPDRYPNEQFF. In nucleotides, the CDR3 is TGTGCCAGAAGCCCCGACAGATACCCCAATGAGCAGTTCTTC. The chain links TRBV5-3 to TRBJ2-1; TRBD1 is a possible D gene (5 bases). TRBV5-3 is given ORF status, its function remaining uncertain. The ends were cut back, 4 bases at V and 6 bases at J, with 14 bases in the middle. The CDR3 sequence is 14 residues long.